This T cell receptor (beta chain) was sequenced for a study of PD-1 blockade in classical Hodgkin lymphoma. Study results and caveats: Underlying causes for the observed repertoire differences were not defined, possibly disease activity or prior therapy.

V lost 2 bases and J 5 bases, leaving 16 bases between the germline ends. The CDR3 is 15 residues long. CDR1 is WNHNN and CDR2 is SYGVQD in the germline V gene (reference sequence). In the case of this clone: Its antigen is undetermined.

Repertoires were generated with immunoSEQ multiplex PCR, while TCRdb's copy carries only in-frame clones and drops some. The sample yields about 27,000 clones, around three quarters seen once. In every patient, relapse followed autologous stem cell transplantation, while exposure to brentuximab vedotin differed. With magnetic negative selection, CD4+ T cells were purified from PBMCs that had been thawed. Material: CD4+ T cells from blood, obtained at baseline. The chain carries TRBV10-1 and TRBJ2-7, with D unclear. This TCR came from a human donor with classical Hodgkin lymphoma. Written as DNA, the CDR3 is TGCGCCAGCAGTGAGGTGAAGAAGGATACCCACGAGCAGTACTTC. Its protein is CASSEVKKDTHEQYF.